The entry below describes one T cell receptor beta chain. The antigen is not known. V lost 6 bases and J lost 4, with 15 bases in between. CDR3 length: 14 amino acids. The germline CDR1 and CDR2 sequences are MNHEY and SVGAGI. The sample comes from a study of T cells after yellow fever vaccination. Study summary: For low cell numbers, libraries were made with SMART-Seq v4 Ultra Low Input.

Overall study findings and caveats: A small share of clonotypes appeared in both CD4 and CD8 compartments. Weaker overall was a secondary response that nonetheless peaked faster, on day 5 versus 15.

It was through 5'RACE template switching that TCR cDNA was made, with a universal primer site and UMIs added. TCRdb reprocessed the 5' RACE reads via MiXCR and lists one record per CDR3 protein. The profile shows 400,000 to 450,000 distinct CDR3 sequences, under 20% of them singletons. Specimen: PBMCs, collected before the yellow fever booster vaccination. The chain links TRBV6-5 to TRBJ1-2; TRBD1 might be the D (5 bases). This sequence originates from a man younger than 35 who received the YFV17D yellow fever vaccine. The CDR3 spells CASSPGGKGYGYTF. DNA for the CDR3: TGTGCCAGCAGCCCTGGGGGTAAAGGCTATGGCTACACCTTC.